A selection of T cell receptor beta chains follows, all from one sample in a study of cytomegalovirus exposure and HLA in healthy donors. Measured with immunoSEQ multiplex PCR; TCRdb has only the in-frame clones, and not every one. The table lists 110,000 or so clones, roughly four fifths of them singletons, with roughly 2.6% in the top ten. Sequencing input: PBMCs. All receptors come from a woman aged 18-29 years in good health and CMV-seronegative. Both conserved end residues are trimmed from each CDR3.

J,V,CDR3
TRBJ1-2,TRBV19,ASSIPDSLNYGYT
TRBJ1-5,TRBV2,ASSEALSSGGLQPQH
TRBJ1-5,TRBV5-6,ASSFGTSPDQPQH
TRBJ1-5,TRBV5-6,ASSLYPGFQPQH
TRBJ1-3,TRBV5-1,ASTGTGNTIY
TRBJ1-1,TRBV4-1,ASSQVETGSTEAF
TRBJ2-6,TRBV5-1,ASRQQGGPGANVLT
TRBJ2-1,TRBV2,ASSAGTSLRDEQF
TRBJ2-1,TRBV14,ASSQGTTSGFYNEQF
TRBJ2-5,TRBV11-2,ASSHTSGQETQY
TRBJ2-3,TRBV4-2,ASSQGLGDTDTQY
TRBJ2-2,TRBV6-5,ASSYKRRANTGELF
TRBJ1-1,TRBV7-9,ASSFGTGGKIEAF
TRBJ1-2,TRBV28,ASERQGPYGYT
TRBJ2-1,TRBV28,ASSITSGNYNEQF
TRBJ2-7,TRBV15,ATSRDTTGGSYEQY
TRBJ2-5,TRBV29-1,SGGGQNNQETQY
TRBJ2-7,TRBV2,ASSRTRGAPEQY
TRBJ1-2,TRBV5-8,ASSLMRGRDGYT
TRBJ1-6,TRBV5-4,ASSLFTGAIDSPLH
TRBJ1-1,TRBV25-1,ASSEWSRGAF
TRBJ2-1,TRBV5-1,ASSFLAKSSYNEQF
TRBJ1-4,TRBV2,ASSPNRGGEKLF
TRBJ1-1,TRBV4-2,ASSQDREVSEAF
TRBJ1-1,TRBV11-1,ASSRSLEAF
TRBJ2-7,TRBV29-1,SAAIVMYRGREQY
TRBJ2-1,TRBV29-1,SVVRLAGENNEQF
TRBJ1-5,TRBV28,ASSIPTGAHQPQH
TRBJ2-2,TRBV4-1,ASSWTGDTGELF
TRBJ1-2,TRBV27,ASSNSGTQMGYT
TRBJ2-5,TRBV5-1,ASSRDSQETQY
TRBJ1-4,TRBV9,ASSVRGSNNEKLF
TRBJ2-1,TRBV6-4,ASSSLADPYNEQF
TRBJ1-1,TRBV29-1,SVLTGNTEAF
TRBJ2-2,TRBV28,ASSTLAEGDTGELF
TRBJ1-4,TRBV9,ASSAGTGTGEKLF
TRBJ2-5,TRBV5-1,ASSLGLERTQY
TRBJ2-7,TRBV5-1,ASSFGQREY
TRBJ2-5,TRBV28,ASSPDVTRVKETQY
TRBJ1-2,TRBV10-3,AISDLQGYYGYT
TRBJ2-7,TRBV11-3,ASSLKAGSLYEQY
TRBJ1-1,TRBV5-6,ASSRRRAAGVRTEAF
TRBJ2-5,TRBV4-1,ASSQGLAGSVGETQY
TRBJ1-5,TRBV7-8,ASSLGQGALSQPQH
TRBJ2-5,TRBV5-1,ASSLTSLYQETQY
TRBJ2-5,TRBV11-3,ASRQGARETQY
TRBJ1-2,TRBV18,ASSPILPDGYT
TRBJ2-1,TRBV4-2,ASSQRDSSNEQF
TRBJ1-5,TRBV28,ASTLGGFNQPQH
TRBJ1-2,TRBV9,ASSTAGLGYGYT
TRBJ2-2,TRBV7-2,ASSPDSLNTGELF
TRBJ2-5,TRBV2,ASSESGGEETQY
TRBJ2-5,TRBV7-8,ASSPDRQETQY
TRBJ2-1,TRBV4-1,ASSQGLKRDYNEQF
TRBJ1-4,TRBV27,ASSSHGQAYGSQLGKLF
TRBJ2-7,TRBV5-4,ASSLGLAGVYSYEQY
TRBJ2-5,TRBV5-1,ASSTDRGETQY